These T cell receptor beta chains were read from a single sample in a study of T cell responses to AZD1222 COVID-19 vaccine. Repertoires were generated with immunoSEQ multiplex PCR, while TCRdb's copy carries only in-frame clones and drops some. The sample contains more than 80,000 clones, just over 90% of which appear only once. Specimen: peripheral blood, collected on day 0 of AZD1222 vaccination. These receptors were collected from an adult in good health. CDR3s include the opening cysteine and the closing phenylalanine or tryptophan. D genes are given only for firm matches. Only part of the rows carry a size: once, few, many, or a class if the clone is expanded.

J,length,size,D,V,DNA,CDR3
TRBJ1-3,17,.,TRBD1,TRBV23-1,TGCGCCAGCAGTCATCGAGGACAGGATGGCTCTGGAAACACCATATATTTT,CASSHRGQDGSGNTIYF
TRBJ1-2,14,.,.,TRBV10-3,TGTGCCATCAGTGAGTCCCCAGATCAGGGCGGCTACACCTTC,CAISESPDQGGYTF
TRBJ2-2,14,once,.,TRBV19,TGTGCCAGTACCCAGGGGAGTGATACCGGGGAGCTGTTTTTT,CASTQGSDTGELFF
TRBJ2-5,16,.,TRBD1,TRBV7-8,TGTGCCAGCAGCTTATGGTCCGACAGGGGGCACGAGACCCAGTACTTC,CASSLWSDRGHETQYF
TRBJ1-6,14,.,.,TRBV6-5,TGTGCCAGCAGTTACTCGCAGCGAAATTCACCCCTCCACTTT,CASSYSQRNSPLHF
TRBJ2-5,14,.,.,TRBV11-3,TGTGCCAGCAGCTTAGGACCGTCCCAAGAGACCCAGTACTTC,CASSLGPSQETQYF
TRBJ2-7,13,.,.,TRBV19,TGTGCCAGTGGAAGGACGGGCATCTACGAGCAGTACTTC,CASGRTGIYEQYF
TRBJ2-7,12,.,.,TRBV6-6,TGTGCCAGCAGTCCAGGGGGGTACGAGCAGTACTTC,CASSPGGYEQYF
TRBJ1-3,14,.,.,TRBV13,TGTGCCAGCCAGGAGGACGCCTCTGGAAACACCATATATTTT,CASQEDASGNTIYF
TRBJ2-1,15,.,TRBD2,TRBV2,TGTGCCAGCCTAGCCCTAGCGGGGGGGTACAATGAGCAGTTCTTC,CASLALAGGYNEQFF
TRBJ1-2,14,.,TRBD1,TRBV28,TGTGCCAGCAGTCCGGGACAGCGAGCCTATGGCTACACCTTC,CASSPGQRAYGYTF
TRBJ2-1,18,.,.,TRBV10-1,TGCGCCAGCAGTGAGTCGGGGGGCCCGGGACACCTGGTAAATGAGCAGTTCTTC,CASSESGGPGHLVNEQFF
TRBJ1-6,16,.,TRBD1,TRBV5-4,TGTGCCAGCAGCCCAATCCCACGGGACAGAAATTCACCCCTCCACTTT,CASSPIPRDRNSPLHF
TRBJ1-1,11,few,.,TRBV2,TGTGCCAGCAGGGCCTACACTGAAGCTTTCTTT,CASRAYTEAFF
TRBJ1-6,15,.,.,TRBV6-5,TGTGCCAGCAGTTACGGGAGCTCCTATAATTCACCCCTCCACTTT,CASSYGSSYNSPLHF
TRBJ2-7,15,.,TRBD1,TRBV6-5,TGTGCCAGCAGCCGGGCCCCGGGACAGTACTACGAGCAGTACTTC,CASSRAPGQYYEQYF
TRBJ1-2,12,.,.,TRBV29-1,TGCAGCGTTGAAGACCTACCCGGGGGCTACACCTTC,CSVEDLPGGYTF
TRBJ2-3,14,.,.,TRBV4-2,TGTGCCTCCCGGTGGGGGTCTAGCACAGATACGCAGTATTTT,CASRWGSSTDTQYF
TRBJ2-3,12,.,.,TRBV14,TGTGCCAGCAGCCAAGACGGGGATCGGGAGTATTTT,CASSQDGDREYF
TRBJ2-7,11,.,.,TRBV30,TGTGCCTGGAGTGTAAGTCAGCTTCGATACTTC,CAWSVSQLRYF
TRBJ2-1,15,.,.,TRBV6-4,TGTGCCAGCAGTCCTCAGGGTTGGGAGTACAATGAGCAGTTCTTC,CASSPQGWEYNEQFF
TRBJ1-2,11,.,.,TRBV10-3,TGTGCCATCAGTGAACAGGCCATCTACACCTTC,CAISEQAIYTF
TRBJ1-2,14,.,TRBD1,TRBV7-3,TGTGCCAGCAGCCCAGAGGGGGCCGGCTATGGCTACACCTTC,CASSPEGAGYGYTF
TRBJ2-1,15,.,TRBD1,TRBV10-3,TGTGCCACTCTTCCCGGGACAGGGACCTACAATGAGCAGTTCTTC,CATLPGTGTYNEQFF
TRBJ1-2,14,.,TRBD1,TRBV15,TGTGCCACCAGCAAAGACAGGGGGCCGGGAGGCTACACCTTC,CATSKDRGPGGYTF
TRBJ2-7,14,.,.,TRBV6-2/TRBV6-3,TGTGCCAGCACCCCGGACGGGACCTCCTACGAGCAGTACTTC,CASTPDGTSYEQYF
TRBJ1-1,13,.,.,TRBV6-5,TGTGCCAGCAGTTCAACAGGGAACACTGAAGCTTTCTTT,CASSSTGNTEAFF
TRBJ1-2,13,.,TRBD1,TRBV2,TGTGCCAGCAATGACAGGGGGGTGGGCGGCTACACCTTC,CASNDRGVGGYTF
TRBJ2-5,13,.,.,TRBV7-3,TGTGCCAGCAGCTTATGGGGGCGAGAGACCCAGTACTTC,CASSLWGRETQYF
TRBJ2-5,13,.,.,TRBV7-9,TGTGCCAGCAGCTCTACTACAGAAGAGACCCAGTACTTC,CASSSTTEETQYF
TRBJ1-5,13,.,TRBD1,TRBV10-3,TGTGCCATCAGTACACAGGGGGATCAGCCCCAGCATTTT,CAISTQGDQPQHF
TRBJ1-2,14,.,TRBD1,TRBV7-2,TGTGCCAGCAGCTTAGATGGACAGGCATATGGCTACACCTTC,CASSLDGQAYGYTF
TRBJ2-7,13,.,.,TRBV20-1,TGCAGTGCTAGTAACCCCAACTCCTACGAGCAGTACTTC,CSASNPNSYEQYF
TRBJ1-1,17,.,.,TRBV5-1,TGCGCCAGCAGCTTGGGGTTAGGGGGACATCTTCCCACTGAAGCTTTCTTT,CASSLGLGGHLPTEAFF
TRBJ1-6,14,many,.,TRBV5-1,TGCGCCAGCAGCTTGGACAGGCGGAAGACACCCCTCCACTTT,CASSLDRRKTPLHF
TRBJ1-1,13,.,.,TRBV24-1,TGTGCAAATAGGATTGGGGGGAACACTGAAGCTTTCTTT,CANRIGGNTEAFF
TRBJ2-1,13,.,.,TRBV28,TGTGCCAGCAGTTCGCACCTAGTCCATGAGCAGTTCTTC,CASSSHLVHEQFF
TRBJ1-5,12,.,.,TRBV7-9,TGTGCCAGCAGCTCAGGGGACCAGCCCCAGCATTTT,CASSSGDQPQHF
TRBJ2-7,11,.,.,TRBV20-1,TGCAGTGCTAGAGATACAGGGTCTCCCCACTTC,CSARDTGSPHF
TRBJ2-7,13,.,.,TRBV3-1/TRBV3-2,TGTGCCAGCAGCCTACAGGGGGGGGACGAGCAGTACTTC,CASSLQGGDEQYF
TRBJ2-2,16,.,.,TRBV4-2,TGTGCCAGCAGCCAAGGGTCGGGGTATCTGGGCGGGGAGCTGTTTTTT,CASSQGSGYLGGELFF
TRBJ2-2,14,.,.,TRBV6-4,TGTGCCAGCAGCGGCGGTTCGGACACCGGGGAGCTGTTTTTT,CASSGGSDTGELFF
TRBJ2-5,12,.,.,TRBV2,TGTGCCAGCAGGACGATAGGAAAGACCCAGTACTTC,CASRTIGKTQYF
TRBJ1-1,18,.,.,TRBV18,TGTGCCAGCTCACGGAGGGCAGGAGATATCGGGGGGGACACTGAAGCTTTCTTT,CASSRRAGDIGGDTEAFF
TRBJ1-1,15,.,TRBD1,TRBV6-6,TGTGCCAGCAGTTACGGGGACAGGGAAGTCACTGAAGCTTTCTTT,CASSYGDREVTEAFF
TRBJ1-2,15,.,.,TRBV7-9,TGTGCCAGCAGCTTAGCGTTGGGGCTTAACTATGGCTACACCTTC,CASSLALGLNYGYTF
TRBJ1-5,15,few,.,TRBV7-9,TGTGCCAGCAGCGCCTTAGGAGGGGGAGGTCAGCCCCAGCATTTT,CASSALGGGGQPQHF
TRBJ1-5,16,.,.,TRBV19,TGTGCCAGTAGTCAAAGCTTCGGACAGCTCAATCAGCCCCAGCATTTT,CASSQSFGQLNQPQHF
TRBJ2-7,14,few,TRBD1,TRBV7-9,TGTGCCAGCAGCCTCGGACAGGGTTTAGACGAGCAGTACTTC,CASSLGQGLDEQYF
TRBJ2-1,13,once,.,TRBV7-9,TGTGCCAGCAGCATAGCGGTATCCAATGAGCAGTTCTTC,CASSIAVSNEQFF
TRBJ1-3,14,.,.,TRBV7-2,TGTGCCAGCGGGACGGGGGGGTCTGGAAACACCATATATTTT,CASGTGGSGNTIYF
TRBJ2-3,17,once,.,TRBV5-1,TGCGCCAGCAGCTTGGATAGACTCACCTCCTCGCCGGGTACGCAGTATTTT,CASSLDRLTSSPGTQYF
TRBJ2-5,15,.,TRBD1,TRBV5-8,TGTGCCAGCAGCTTGGGAGGACAGGACCAAGAGACCCAGTACTTC,CASSLGGQDQETQYF
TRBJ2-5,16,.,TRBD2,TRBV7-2,TGTGCCAGCAGTTTCAGCGGGGCTCTCTACGGGGAGACCCAGTACTTC,CASSFSGALYGETQYF
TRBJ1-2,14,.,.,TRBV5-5,TGTGCCAGCAGCTTGGATACAGGCAACTATGGCTACACCTTC,CASSLDTGNYGYTF
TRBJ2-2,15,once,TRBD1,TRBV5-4,TGTGCCAGCAGCGTTCCGGGACAGGGGACCGGGGAGCTGTTTTTT,CASSVPGQGTGELFF
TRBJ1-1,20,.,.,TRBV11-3,TGTGCCAGCAGCTTAGAACGGCCCGGGGACGGATGGGCGTTGAACACTGAAGCTTTCTTT,CASSLERPGDGWALNTEAFF
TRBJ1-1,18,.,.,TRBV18,TGTGCCAGCTCACCACCCCGTGGCAGGGGTGCGATGAACACTGAAGCTTTCTTT,CASSPPRGRGAMNTEAFF
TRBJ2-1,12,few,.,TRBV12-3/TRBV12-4,TGTGCCAGCAGCCCCTTAAGGGGCGAGCAGTTCTTC,CASSPLRGEQFF